The 14 T cell receptor beta chains given below trace back to one sample, sequenced in a study of T-cell memory formation after mild COVID-19. TCRdb recomputed calls from the 5' RACE reads with MiXCR, one row per CDR3 protein. The table lists around 450,000 distinct CDR3 sequences, approximately 24% of them singletons, with 8.5% to 9% in the top ten. Sequencing used PBMCs or a T cell subset sorted from them (not recorded which). Receptors were obtained from an adult woman who had mild COVID-19 (a few samples of this study predate the infection). Cell type and time point are not known.

This clonotype was counted only a few times. The chain employs TRBV29-1 and TRBJ2-3; weak D call: TRBD2 (6 bases). The CDR3 is made up of 13 amino acids. CDR1 SQVTM and CDR2 ANQGSEA come from the germline V gene. V lost 5 bases to trimming and J lost 1 base, with 10 bases between them. CDR3 nucleotide sequence: TGCAGCGTTCAATCGGGGGGCACAGATACGCAGTATTTT. It encodes CSVQSGGTDTQYF.

The chain uses TRBV12-3 or TRBV12-4 and TRBJ2-7; D may be TRBD2 (5 bases). This CDR3 contains 13 residues. V lost 6 bases to trimming and J lost 0 bases, with 9 bases between them. CDR3 region: CASRRTLSYEQYF. In DNA, the CDR3 is TGTGCCAGCAGACGGACTCTCTCCTACGAGCAGTACTTC.

The chain employs TRBV4-1 and TRBJ2-7, with TRBD1 identical over 8 bases. V lost 5 bases and J lost 6; bases outside the gene matches: 12. CDR3 length equals 15 residues. Per the germline V gene, CDR1 is MGHRA and CDR2 is YSYEKL. The CDR3 DNA is TGCGCCAGCAGCTTCCTCGGGGACAGGCGCCGCGAGCAGTACTTC. It encodes CASSFLGDRRREQYF.

The CDR3 DNA reads as TGCGCCAGCAGCCGGGTGACCGGCACAGATACGCAGTATTTT. This gives the protein CASSRVTGTDTQYF. The chain uses TRBV5-1 and TRBJ2-3; D unresolved. CDR1 is SGHRS and CDR2 is YFSETQ in the germline V gene. CDR3 length equals 14 residues. V lost 4 bases and J 1 base, leaving 10 bases between the germline ends.

This clonotype was seen ten or more times. The rearrangement uses TRBV7-2 and TRBJ2-3, with D unresolved. The V end lost 2 bases, the J end lost 6 bases, and 9 bases lay between the germline ends. The CDR3 runs 13 residues. CDR1 and CDR2 from the germline V gene are SGHTA and FQGNSA. CDR3 amino acids: CASSLSGRDTQYF. CDR3 nucleotides: TGTGCCAGCAGCTTAAGTGGCCGGGATACGCAGTATTTT.

V and J are TRBV14 and TRBJ1-4, with a weak D call TRBD1 (6 bases). This CDR3 spans 16 amino acids. The V end was cut by 3 bases, the J end by 8 bases, with 19 bases between. Germline assignment: CDR1 SGHDN and CDR2 FVKESK. The CDR3 bases are TGTGCCAGCAGCCAGCATGTGAACAGGGCGGGAGAAAAACTGTTTTTT. It translates to CASSQHVNRAGEKLFF. The full variable domain, with the rest looked up from reference TRBV14 and TRBJ1-4, is EAGVTQFPSHSVIEKGQTVTLRCDPISGHDNLYWYRRVMGKEIKFLLHFVKESKQDESGMPNNRFLAERTGGTYSTLKVQPAELEDSGVYFCASSQHVNRAGEKLFFGSGTQLSVL.

This clonotype occurred a few times. The gene calls are TRBV7-9 and TRBJ2-5; TRBD2 is a possible D gene (6 bases). The CDR3 is 15 residues long. Germline V gene data show CDR1 as SEHNR and CDR2 as FQNEAQ (reference sequence). The V gene lost 2 bases and the J gene lost 3 bases, with 13 bases spanning the gap. The CDR3 protein is CASSLSRLVEETQYF. The CDR3 DNA is TGTGCCAGCAGCTTATCCCGACTAGTCGAAGAGACCCAGTACTTC. Combining the CDR3 with reference TRBV7-9 and TRBJ2-5 gives the whole variable domain DTGVSQNPRHKITKRGQNVTFRCDPISEHNRLYWYRQTLGQGPEFLTYFQNEAQLEKSRLLSDRFSAERPKGSFSTLEIQRTEQGDSAMYLCASSLSRLVEETQYFGPGTRLLVL.

The rearrangement uses TRBV20-1 and TRBJ1-6; no clear D gene. The V end lost 0 bases, the J end lost 8 bases, and 8 bases lay between the germline ends. The CDR3 runs to 13 residues. Germline lookup yields CDR1 DFQATT and CDR2 SNEGSKA (reference sequence). In nucleotides, the CDR3 is TGCAGTGCTAGAGATATGGCAGATTCACCCCTCCACTTT. As protein: CSARDMADSPLHF.

The chain recombines TRBV12-3 or TRBV12-4 with TRBJ1-6, with D hard to call. The CDR3 is 13 residues long. V dropped 5 bases and J dropped 7 bases, with 9 bases sitting between them. Here the CDR3 reads CASSLAENSPLHF. CDR3 nucleotides: TGTGCCAGCAGTCTGGCCGAGAATTCACCCCTCCACTTT.

The chain uses TRBV7-9 and TRBJ1-2, with TRBD1 matching 8 bases. From germline, CDR1 is SEHNR and CDR2 FQNEAQ (reference sequence). The CDR3 sequence is 16 residues long. With V trimmed by 6 bases and J by 1 base, 10 bases remained unmatched. The CDR3: CASRDGTGRGNYGYTF. CDR3 DNA: TGTGCCAGCAGGGACGGGACAGGCCGGGGTAACTATGGCTACACCTTC.

The V gene is TRBV12-3 or TRBV12-4, the J gene TRBJ1-2; 8 nucleotides agree with TRBD1. With 7 bases clipped from V and 3 bases from J, the junction kept 7 bases outside the gene matches. This CDR3 region has 14 residues. This CDR3 is CASKTRGLDYGYTF. CDR3 nucleotide sequence: TGTGCCAGCAAGACCAGGGGGCTCGACTATGGCTACACCTTC.

This clonotype was picked up a small number of times. V and J are TRBV7-2 and TRBJ2-5; 8 bases are shared with TRBD1. V shed 5 bases and J 2 bases; nucleotides not matched to a gene: 16. This CDR3 is 18 amino acids long. Germline CDR1 reads SGHTA; CDR2 reads FQGNSA. The CDR3 DNA reads TGTGCCAGCAGCCCAAGAAAAATCGGGACAGGCGGTCAAGAGACCCAGTACTTC. The encoded protein is CASSPRKIGTGGQETQYF.

There are a few counts of this clonotype. J is TRBJ1-5 and V is TRBV18; the match to TRBD1 covers 7 bases. CDR1 KGHSH and CDR2 LQKENI come from the germline V gene. The CDR3 loop spans 15 amino acids. The V segment lost 2 bases and the J segment 2 bases; nucleotides outside the gene matches: 3. CDR3 loop: CASSPFGQGNQPQHF. CDR3 nucleotide sequence: TGTGCCAGCTCACCATTCGGACAGGGCAATCAGCCCCAGCATTTT.

A few counts support this clonotype. The V call is TRBV7-2, the J call TRBJ2-1, with 10 bases fitting TRBD2. This CDR3 contains 17 residues. Per germline, CDR1 SGHTA and CDR2 FQGNSA. Trimming at V came to 5 bases and at J to 6 bases, leaving 13 bases not matched to a gene. The CDR3 sequence is CASSHRRKREGLNEQFF. CDR3 bases: TGTGCCAGCAGCCATCGTAGGAAGCGGGAGGGCCTCAATGAGCAGTTCTTC.